Ten or more counts support the clone carrying this T cell receptor beta chain. The antigen remains unidentified. These data belong to a study of T cells in Graves' hyperthyroidism and ophthalmopathy. The source material, RNA transcripts, was used to amplify TCR beta CDR3 regions. In the first-round RT-PCR of the TCR CDR3, the HTBI primer set was used. TCRdb used MiXCR to reprocess the multiplex PCR reads, holding one entry per CDR3 protein. The sample carries around 530,000 distinct CDR3 sequences, 17% recorded once. The CDR3 covers 16 residues. The V gene end was trimmed by 0 bases and the J gene end by 5 bases; junction bases not matched to a gene: 6. Per the germline V gene, CDR1 is MNHEY and CDR2 is SVGAGI. Study-level results: Expanded thyroid clonotypes (above 0.001) were mostly also found in blood.

A Clinical Activity Score of at least 3, a NOSPECS grade of at least 4 and a duration under 3 months were recorded in the ophthalmopathy patients. Diagnosis relied on clinical symptoms, serum thyroxine and TRAb, thyroid ultrasound and orbital computed tomography. The material sequenced was blood. The rearrangement uses TRBV6-5 and TRBJ2-5; TRBD1 matches at 10 bases. The sequence came from a woman aged 18-29 years with Graves' ophthalmopathy. CDR3 sequence (DNA): TGTGCCAGCAGTTACTCGACGACAGGGGGCGTGGAGACCCAGTACTTC. It specifies CASSYSTTGGVETQYF.